This T cell receptor (beta chain) was observed in a study of beta chain features in type 1 diabetes. This clone occurred a few times. Looked up from germline, CDR1 is SGHTS and CDR2 is YDEGEE. Between the trimmed V and J ends, which lost 1 base and 0 bases, there was a span of 11 bases. The CDR3 is 15 amino acids. Expressed TCRB transcripts were sequenced after all isolated RNA was converted to cDNA. The assay was immunoSEQ multiplex PCR, and TCRdb's table has in-frame clones only and misses some. The sample lists almost 350,000 clones; 6.5% to 10% were seen once. This TCR came from a woman aged 18-29 years in good health. Sample: central memory CD4+ T cells from blood. V is TRBV5-8 and J is TRBJ2-7; no definite D call. The CDR3 region is CASSLRRTSSYEQYF. CDR3 sequence (DNA): TGTGCCAGCAGCTTGAGGCGGACCAGCTCCTACGAGCAGTACTTC.